Below are 9 T cell receptor beta chains sequenced from a single sample in a study of OX40 agonist ivuxolimab in advanced cancers. Method: immunoSEQ multiplex PCR; TCRdb's copy keeps in-frame clones and lacks some. The sample shows approximately 100,000 clones, around nine tenths of them seen only once. This sample comprised CD4+ or CD8+ T cells sorted from blood, obtained in a trial of the OX40 agonist ivuxolimab. These TCRs come from an adult with an advanced solid tumor such as melanoma, head and neck, liver or kidney cancer.

In DNA form, the CDR3 reads TGCGCCAGCAGCCAAGATCTGGGGTATGGCTACACCTTC. Protein sequence: CASSQDLGYGYTF. The chain employs TRBV4-3 and TRBJ1-2, with D uncertain. Germline assignment: CDR1 LGHNA and CDR2 YSLEER. V lost 0 bases to trimming and J lost 5 bases, with 7 bases between them. The CDR3 contains 13 residues.

The gene calls are TRBV9 and TRBJ1-3; 9 bases agree with TRBD1. V was clipped by 3 bases and J by 0 bases; unmatched bases: 7. The CDR3 runs 17 residues. The germline CDR1 and CDR2 sequences are SGDLS and YYNGEE. The chain's CDR3 is CASSDWDREGSGNTIYF. The CDR3 nucleotides are TGTGCCAGCAGCGATTGGGACAGGGAGGGCTCTGGAAACACCATATATTTT.

The chain joins TRBV11-1 to TRBJ2-6; 7 nucleotides match TRBD1. The length of the CDR3 is 19 residues. After removal of 5 bases from V and 0 bases from J, the junction contained 13 bases not matched to a gene. The germline V gene encodes CDR1 SGHAT and CDR2 FQDESV (reference sequence). The DNA of the CDR3 is TGTGCCAGCAGCCATAGACAGGGATGGGATTTCTCTGGGGCCAACGTCCTGACTTTC. Amino acids: CASSHRQGWDFSGANVLTF.

V is TRBV2 and J is TRBJ2-7; possibly TRBD1 for D (6 bases). Germline lookup yields CDR1 SNHLY and CDR2 FYNNEI. This CDR3 has 12 amino acids. V was trimmed by 8 bases and J by 2 bases, leaving 10 bases between them. The CDR3 nucleotides are TGTGCCAGCGGAGAGGGGGCCTACGAGCAGTACTTC. Translating it yields CASGEGAYEQYF.

This sequence joins TRBV5-1 and TRBJ1-4; D remains ambiguous. The CDR3 runs to 13 residues. CDR1 and CDR2 from the germline V gene are SGHRS and YFSETQ. The ends were cut back, 4 bases at V and 11 bases at J, with 15 bases in the middle. This CDR3 is CASSAGSLEKLFF. Written as DNA, the CDR3 is TGCGCCAGCAGCGCCGGAAGTTTGGAGAAACTGTTTTTT.

Only one count was recorded for this clone. The chain recombines TRBV11-2 with TRBJ1-1; D may be TRBD1 (5 bases). V lost 1 base and J lost 8, with 11 bases in between. The germline V gene has CDR1 SGHAT and CDR2 FQNNGV. CDR3 length: 13 amino acids. CDR3 amino acids: CASSLGGEREAFF. CDR3 in DNA: TGTGCCAGCAGCTTAGGGGGGGAACGGGAAGCTTTCTTT.

V usage is TRBV14 and J usage is TRBJ2-5, with D tentatively TRBD2 (6 bases). Trimming removed 4 bases from V and 2 bases from J, with 14 bases in between. This CDR3 has 15 residues. CDR1 SGHDN and CDR2 FVKESK come from the germline V gene. This CDR3 is CASSPMEGRQETQYF. CDR3 bases: TGTGCCAGCAGCCCCATGGAAGGGAGGCAAGAGACCCAGTACTTC.

This chain links TRBV5-1 with TRBJ2-7; 7 bases map to TRBD1. V lost 4 bases to trimming and J lost 2 bases; unmatched junction nucleotides: 6. The CDR3 loop spans 14 amino acids. Germline values: CDR1 SGHRS, CDR2 YFSETQ. This chain's CDR3 is CASSRDSLTYEQYF. The CDR3 DNA reads TGCGCCAGCAGCAGGGACAGCCTAACCTACGAGCAGTACTTC.

The chain is built from TRBV7-6 and TRBJ2-2; D is perhaps TRBD1 or TRBD2 (6 bases each). Germline V lookup: CDR1 SGHVS, CDR2 FNYEAQ. The germline V and J ends were trimmed by 5 bases and 2 bases, with 30 bases remaining between them. This CDR3 spans 21 amino acids. The chain's CDR3 is CASSLNGGPLTFSINTGELFF. In DNA form, the CDR3 reads TGTGCCAGCAGCCTCAACGGGGGCCCCCTTACTTTCTCAATTAACACCGGGGAGCTGTTTTTT.